These T cell receptor beta chains were read from a single sample in a study of T cell responses to AZD1222 COVID-19 vaccine. Here immunoSEQ multiplex PCR was the method, and the copy in TCRdb shows in-frame clones only, minus some. The data contain approximately 100,000 clones, roughly nine tenths of them seen just once; the ten biggest clones take up 4% to 6%. Sequenced here: peripheral blood, sampled on day 0 of AZD1222 vaccination. The receptors here all came from an adult in good health. CDR3s include the opening cysteine and the closing phenylalanine or tryptophan. Expanded clones get a size class; other rows say once, few or many, or leave the size out.

CDR3 protein	J gene	V gene	clone size
CASSINTDTQYF	TRBJ2-3	TRBV7-9	NA
CASGLVPKGHPLNNSPLHF	TRBJ1-6	TRBV12-5	NA
CASRGTSGQGTDTQYF	TRBJ2-3	TRBV27	NA
CASSMEAMGETQYF	TRBJ2-5	TRBV19	NA
CASSPGRGTRPAEGYNEKLFF	TRBJ1-4	TRBV27	NA
CASSQERQGTPGYTF	TRBJ1-2	TRBV3-1/TRBV3-2	once
CASSPTGGGTDTQYF	TRBJ2-3	TRBV28	NA
CASSQDPGTTAFF	TRBJ1-1	TRBV4-3	NA
CASSRFGDTGELFF	TRBJ2-2	TRBV19	NA
CASSPWMTLSGNTIYF	TRBJ1-3	TRBV11-2	NA
CASSPGTVIAYGYTF	TRBJ1-2	TRBV4-3	NA
CAWNPYMNTEAFF	TRBJ1-1	TRBV30	NA
CASGWGVGETQYF	TRBJ2-5	TRBV7-8	once
CASSETRGSSDGYTF	TRBJ1-2	TRBV2	NA
CASSLELAGRDEQYF	TRBJ2-7	TRBV5-1	NA
CASSENRGTEAFF	TRBJ1-1	TRBV5-4	NA
CASSQDSPGQSARFYEQYF	TRBJ2-7	TRBV14	NA
CASSSGTATYEQYF	TRBJ2-7	TRBV7-6	NA
CASSPMGDNSPLHF	TRBJ1-6	TRBV7-9	NA
CASSQDRELFYSYTF	TRBJ1-2	TRBV5-4	NA
CAWSFGWVVSQPQHF	TRBJ1-5	TRBV30	once
CASSQEGQETQYF	TRBJ2-5	TRBV4-2	NA